This TCR beta chain is from a study of Ad26.COV2.S vaccination and SARS-CoV-2 variants. The CDR3 consists of 17 residues. V was cut by 5 bases and J by 0 bases, with 19 bases left in between. In germline, CDR1 is LGHDT, CDR2 YNNKEL (reference sequence). Documented treatment: around 19 received Ad26.COV2.S at low or high dose, single or two shots; 5 received placebo; per-sample allocation not given. Sampling was done on day 63 after the first vaccine or placebo injection. As its vector, the vaccine had Ad26, which expressed Wuhan-strain SARS-CoV-2 spike. The repertoire was sequenced with immunoSEQ multiplex PCR; TCRdb's copy has only in-frame clones and lacks some. The data contain a few hundred thousand clones, around 90% of them singletons.

Sequencing was performed on peripheral blood, taken in a trial of Ad26.COV2.S vaccine versus placebo. The chain employs TRBV3-1 (or the pseudogene TRBV3-2) and TRBJ1-1; no definite D call. The receptor's source is a person aged 18-60 years who received the Ad26.COV2.S COVID-19 vaccine or a placebo. Here the CDR3 DNA reads TGTGCCAGCAGCTCCCTCGGCGCAGCCATCATGAACACTGAAGCTTTCTTT. Translation gives CASSSLGAAIMNTEAFF.